This T cell receptor (beta chain) is drawn from a study of cytomegalovirus exposure and HLA in healthy donors. The study ran its PCR with 60 Vbeta and 13 Jbeta primers. Some clones are missing from TCRdb's copy, which holds only in-frame ones; the method was immunoSEQ multiplex PCR. This table has 100,000 or so clones, 70% to 85% appearing once. The CDR3 has 14 residues. From germline, CDR1 is SGHRS and CDR2 YFSETQ. Deletions cut 0 bases from V and 4 bases from J, with 7 bases between. Source material: PBMCs. The chain is built from TRBV5-1 and TRBJ1-4; D uncertain. This TCR was sampled from a woman in her 40s in good health and CMV-seronegative. The CDR3 DNA reads as TGCGCCAGCAGCTTGGAGGCGGATAATGAAAAACTGTTTTTT. Its protein is CASSLEADNEKLFF.